The 9 T cell receptor beta chains presented below share a single source sample, sequenced in a study of OX40 agonist ivuxolimab in advanced cancers. Generated by immunoSEQ multiplex PCR, the TCRdb table keeps only in-frame clones and is missing some. The sample lists about 73,000 clones, 65% to 90% seen once, with roughly 0.66% in the top ten. The sample here was CD4+ or CD8+ T cells sorted from blood, taken in a trial of the OX40 agonist ivuxolimab. These receptors came from an adult with an advanced solid tumor such as melanoma, head and neck, liver or kidney cancer.

This chain joins TRBV6-5 and TRBJ2-1; D gene ambiguous. Germline CDR1 is MNHEY and CDR2 is SVGAGI. This CDR3 is 15 amino acids long. The ends were cut back, 3 bases at V and 5 bases at J, with 14 bases in the middle. CDR3 amino acids: CASSYWVEGNNEQFF. CDR3 nucleotide sequence: TGTGCCAGCAGTTATTGGGTAGAAGGTAACAATGAGCAGTTCTTC.

The chain links TRBV7-2 to TRBJ1-6; 7 positions agree with TRBD1. This CDR3 comprises 14 residues. Germline CDR1 and CDR2: SGHTA and FQGNSA. V lost 5 bases to trimming and J lost 8 bases; unmatched junction nucleotides: 6. CDR3 nucleotide sequence: TGTGCCAGCAGCAGAGGGGGCATGGATTCACCCCTCCACTTT. This sequence encodes CASSRGGMDSPLHF.

The chain is built from TRBV6-1 and TRBJ2-3; 11 bases agree with TRBD1. The CDR3 consists of 14 residues. V shed 6 bases and J 6 bases; nucleotides not matched to a gene: 5. Germline lookup yields CDR1 MNHNS and CDR2 SASEGT. The CDR3 region is CASRLGQGADTQYF. DNA of the CDR3: TGTGCCAGCAGACTCGGACAGGGGGCGGATACGCAGTATTTT.

The V and J genes are TRBV30 and TRBJ2-5, with D perhaps matching TRBD1 (6 bases). CDR1 and CDR2 (germline): GTSNPN, SVGIG (reference sequence). CDR3 length equals 12 residues. The V gene lost 6 bases and the J gene lost 1 base, with 9 bases spanning the gap. CDR3 region: CACVGGQETQYF. CDR3 DNA sequence: TGTGCCTGCGTAGGGGGCCAAGAGACCCAGTACTTC.

This chain links TRBV10-3 with TRBJ1-2; 7 bases line up with TRBD1. Losses at the gene ends were 6 bases for V and 3 bases for J; bases not matched to a gene: 13. Germline loops: CDR1 ENHRY, CDR2 SYGVKD. The CDR3 covers 16 residues. The CDR3 DNA follows: TGTGCCATCAGCACAGGGGTCTCGGCTAAGGACTATGGCTACACCTTC. It specifies CAISTGVSAKDYGYTF.

This clone occurred once. The chain couples TRBV5-1 to TRBJ2-5; D gene uncertain. The V end lost 0 bases, the J end lost 4 bases, and 4 bases lay between the germline ends. This CDR3 contains 12 residues. Germline CDR1 is SGHRS and CDR2 is YFSETQ. The CDR3 loop reads CASSLDGETQYF. CDR3 DNA sequence: TGCGCCAGCAGCTTGGATGGAGAGACCCAGTACTTC.

This chain links TRBV6-1 with TRBJ1-2, with D possibly TRBD1 on 5 matching bases. Trimming pared 4 bases from V and 3 bases from J, leaving 24 bases between. Germline CDR1 is MNHNS and CDR2 is SASEGT. The CDR3 has 18 amino acids. CDR3: CASSAGGLTDGQYYGYTF. CDR3 nucleotides: TGTGCCAGCAGTGCGGGTGGTCTAACAGACGGACAATACTATGGCTACACCTTC.

This clone is a singleton in its sample. The chain carries TRBV7-9 and TRBJ1-2, with 11 bases matching TRBD1. The CDR3 has 15 amino acids. The germline CDR1 and CDR2 sequences are SEHNR and FQNEAQ (reference sequence). Trimming cost V 3 bases and J 6 bases; bases outside gene matches: 6. The CDR3 DNA reads TGTGCCAGCAGCTTCATGGACAGGGGGCGGGATGGCTACACCTTC. Its protein is CASSFMDRGRDGYTF.

V is TRBV30 and J is TRBJ2-7; 9 nucleotides agree with TRBD2. The CDR3 totals 14 residues. J lost 7 bases, V lost 2 bases, and 9 bases had no gene match. Per the germline V gene, CDR1 is GTSNPN and CDR2 is SVGIG (reference sequence). Here the CDR3 reads CAWSFGGGEEEQYF. DNA for the CDR3: TGTGCCTGGAGTTTCGGCGGGGGGGAGGAGGAGCAGTACTTC.